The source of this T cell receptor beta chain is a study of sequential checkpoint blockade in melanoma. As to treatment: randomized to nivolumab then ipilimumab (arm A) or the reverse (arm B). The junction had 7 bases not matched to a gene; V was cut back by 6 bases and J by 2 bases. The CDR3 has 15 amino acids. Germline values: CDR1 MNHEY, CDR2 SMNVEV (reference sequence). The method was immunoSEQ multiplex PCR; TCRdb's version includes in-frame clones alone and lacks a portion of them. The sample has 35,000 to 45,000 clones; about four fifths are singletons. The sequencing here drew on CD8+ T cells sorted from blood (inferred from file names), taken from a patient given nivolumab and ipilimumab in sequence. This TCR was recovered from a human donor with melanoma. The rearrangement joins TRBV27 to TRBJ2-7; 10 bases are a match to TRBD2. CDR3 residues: CASSPPSGGTYEQYF. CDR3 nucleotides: TGTGCCAGCAGCCCCCCTAGCGGGGGAACCTACGAGCAGTACTTC.